Listed below are T cell receptor beta chains from one sample, sequenced in a study of T cell responses to AZD1222 COVID-19 vaccine. Some clones are missing from TCRdb's copy, which holds only in-frame ones; the method was immunoSEQ multiplex PCR. Here the sample spans roughly 120,000 clones, about 86% being singletons. The material sequenced was peripheral blood, taken 28 days after the second AZD1222 dose. These TCRs come from an adult who received the AZD1222 COVID-19 vaccine. The CDR3 runs from the conserved cysteine through the conserved F or W. Fields, in order: D gene, clone size, V gene, J gene, CDR3 protein, CDR3 DNA. The D gene is left open where the match is weak. Clone sizes are given selectively: once, few, many, or a class where the clone is expanded.

>NA|NA|TRBV4-3|TRBJ1-1
CASSQAGAGMNTEAFF
TGCGCCAGCAGCCAAGCGGGGGCAGGGATGAACACTGAAGCTTTCTTT
>TRBD1|once|TRBV28|TRBJ1-1
CASSLPGQGYTEAFF
TGTGCCAGCAGTTTACCGGGACAGGGATACACTGAAGCTTTCTTT
>NA|NA|TRBV14|TRBJ2-6
CASSPRASGANVLTF
TGTGCCAGCAGCCCCAGGGCCTCGGGGGCCAACGTCCTGACTTTC
>NA|NA|TRBV3-1/TRBV3-2|TRBJ1-2
CASPRVDYGYTF
TGTGCCAGCCCGAGAGTTGACTATGGCTACACCTTC
>NA|NA|TRBV11-2|TRBJ1-3
CASSLERGLDVF
TGTGCCAGCAGCTTAGAAAGGGGCCTCGATGTTTTT
>NA|NA|TRBV19|TRBJ1-2
CASSIEGGAGYGYTF
TGTGCCAGTAGTATAGAAGGAGGGGCTGGTTATGGCTACACCTTC
>TRBD1|NA|TRBV29-1|TRBJ2-3
CSVENDRDRGPDTQYF
TGCAGCGTTGAGAACGACCGGGACAGGGGGCCAGATACGCAGTATTTT
>NA|NA|TRBV19|TRBJ2-7
CASSSRLHEQYF
TGTGCCAGTAGTAGCAGGCTCCACGAGCAGTACTTC
>TRBD1|few|TRBV29-1|TRBJ2-7
CSVWTGETYEQYF
TGCAGCGTTTGGACAGGGGAGACCTACGAGCAGTACTTC
>NA|NA|TRBV10-1|TRBJ1-1
CASSDEGGNTEAFF
TGCGCCAGCAGTGACGAGGGAGGGAACACTGAAGCTTTCTTT
>NA|NA|TRBV19|TRBJ2-7
CASSITLTGLSYEQYF
TGTGCCAGTAGTATCACACTAACAGGGTTGTCCTACGAGCAGTACTTC
>NA|NA|TRBV28|TRBJ2-1
CASSFPAGHNEQFF
TGTGCCAGCAGCTTCCCTGCCGGACACAATGAGCAGTTCTTC
>NA|once|TRBV2|TRBJ2-7
CASLVEKRSYEQYF
TGTGCCAGCCTCGTGGAGAAAAGGTCCTACGAGCAGTACTTC
>NA|medium-sized|TRBV7-9|TRBJ2-2
CASSLGYANTGELFF
TGTGCCAGCAGCTTAGGCTACGCGAACACCGGGGAGCTGTTTTTT
>NA|NA|TRBV28|TRBJ1-2
CASSSLPSTEGYTF
TGTGCCAGCAGTTCACTTCCCTCGACAGAGGGCTACACCTTC
>NA|NA|TRBV9|TRBJ1-4
CASSVSPGTRGEKLFF
TGTGCCAGCAGCGTCTCGCCTGGCACGCGAGGAGAAAAACTGTTTTTT
>TRBD2|NA|TRBV9|TRBJ2-7
CASSGRAGGNGAEQYF
TGTGCCAGCAGCGGGCGGGCCGGGGGGAACGGAGCCGAGCAGTACTTC
>TRBD1|NA|TRBV27|TRBJ1-1
CASSLGTVGTEAFF
TGTGCCAGCAGTTTAGGGACAGTGGGCACTGAAGCTTTCTTT
>NA|few|TRBV9|TRBJ1-3
CASSQTGTSGNTIYF
TGTGCCAGCAGCCAGACAGGCACCTCTGGAAACACCATATATTTT
>NA|NA|TRBV7-2|TRBJ2-5
CASSLWQPETQYF
TGTGCCAGCAGCTTATGGCAGCCAGAGACCCAGTACTTC
>NA|once|TRBV9|TRBJ1-6
CASSSRPGTPLASPLHF
TGTGCCAGCAGCTCTCGTCCCGGGACACCGTTGGCTTCACCCCTCCACTTT
>TRBD1|NA|TRBV4-1|TRBJ1-5
CASSHDRGEQPQHF
TGCGCCAGCAGCCACGACAGGGGAGAGCAGCCCCAGCATTTT
>NA|NA|TRBV5-1|TRBJ2-5
CASSLGGADQETQYF
TGCGCCAGCAGCTTGGGAGGGGCCGATCAAGAGACCCAGTACTTC
>TRBD1|once|TRBV18|TRBJ1-5
CASSPGTGGNQPQHF
TGTGCCAGCTCACCCGGGACAGGGGGCAATCAGCCCCAGCATTTT
>NA|once|TRBV11-3|TRBJ1-1
CASSLGVYTEAFF
TGTGCCAGCAGCCTGGGGGTGTACACTGAAGCTTTCTTT
>NA|few|TRBV5-1|TRBJ1-6
CASSLVGDQNSPLHF
TGCGCCAGCAGCTTGGTCGGGGATCAAAATTCACCCCTCCACTTT
>NA|NA|TRBV10-3|TRBJ2-5
CAISESPGMYQETQYF
TGTGCCATCAGTGAGAGTCCAGGGATGTACCAAGAGACCCAGTACTTC
>NA|NA|TRBV27|TRBJ2-5
CASRPNRARQETQYF
TGTGCCAGCAGGCCTAACAGGGCCCGCCAAGAGACCCAGTACTTC
>TRBD2|NA|TRBV18|TRBJ2-7
CASSQGGGAHYEQYF
TGTGCCAGCTCACAGGGCGGGGGGGCCCACTACGAGCAGTACTTC
>NA|NA|TRBV6-2/TRBV6-3|TRBJ1-2
CASSSAGAEDYGYTF
TGTGCCAGCAGTTCCGCAGGGGCGGAGGACTATGGCTACACCTTC
>NA|NA|TRBV7-8|TRBJ1-3
CASSLQLGNTIYF
TGTGCCAGCAGCTTGCAGTTAGGAAACACCATATATTTT
>NA|once|TRBV5-1|TRBJ2-5
CASSLGAGETQYF
TGCGCCAGCAGCTTGGGGGCGGGGGAGACCCAGTACTTC
>NA|NA|TRBV3-1/TRBV3-2|TRBJ1-1
CASSHGRNTEAFF
TGTGCCAGCAGCCATGGAAGGAACACTGAAGCTTTCTTT
>NA|NA|TRBV10-2|TRBJ2-7
CASSVWTVAYEQYF
TGCGCCAGCAGTGTTTGGACCGTTGCCTACGAGCAGTACTTC
>NA|NA|TRBV7-3|TRBJ2-2
CASSSLNTGELFF
TGTGCCAGCAGCTCCCTGAACACCGGGGAGCTGTTTTTT
>TRBD1|NA|TRBV24-1|TRBJ2-5
CATSDTGQGLLETQYF
TGTGCCACCAGTGATACGGGACAGGGTCTTTTGGAGACCCAGTACTTC
>NA|NA|TRBV5-1|TRBJ1-6
CASSLGDGRNSPLHF
TGCGCCAGCAGCTTGGGAGATGGGAGGAATTCACCCCTCCACTTT
>NA|NA|TRBV6-5|TRBJ1-5
CASRNNQPQHF
TGTGCCAGCAGAAATAATCAGCCCCAGCATTTT
>NA|NA|TRBV7-3|TRBJ2-2
CASSPGRSGELFF
TGTGCCAGCAGCCCCGGTCGATCCGGGGAGCTGTTTTTT
>TRBD2|once|TRBV5-1|TRBJ2-2
CASRASGVNTGELFF
TGCGCCAGCAGGGCTAGCGGGGTAAACACCGGGGAGCTGTTTTTT
>TRBD1|NA|TRBV18|TRBJ1-2
CASSPPAGGFMDYTF
TGTGCCAGCTCACCACCGGCAGGGGGCTTCATGGACTACACCTTC
>NA|NA|TRBV7-9|TRBJ2-2
CASSLEPLMEGNTGELFF
TGTGCCAGCAGCTTAGAACCCCTAATGGAGGGGAACACCGGGGAGCTGTTTTTT
>NA|NA|TRBV5-5|TRBJ1-1
CASSLVVTANTEAFF
TGTGCCAGCAGCTTGGTCGTGACAGCGAACACTGAAGCTTTCTTT
>TRBD1|NA|TRBV6-6|TRBJ1-4
CASSTGANNEKLFF
TGTGCCAGCAGTACAGGGGCTAATAATGAAAAACTGTTTTTT
>NA|NA|TRBV6-5|TRBJ2-7
CASKQTLPYEQYF
TGTGCCAGCAAACAGACCCTCCCCTACGAGCAGTACTTC